This T cell receptor (beta chain) originates from a study of T cells in severe cutaneous drug reactions. Study context: Only probable or definite SJS/TEN or DRESS cases by RegiSCAR were enrolled.

The CDR3 is made up of 13 amino acids. CDR1 and CDR2 from the germline V gene are SQVTM and ANQGSEA. Findings of the study overall: In carbamazepine-induced Stevens-Johnson syndrome or toxic epidermal necrolysis, TRBV12-4 averaged approximately 30% in blister cells and around 5% in PBMC.

The iRepertoire multiplex PCR system with TCR subtype-specific primers built both bulk and single-cell libraries. Bulk TCR beta libraries: multiplex PCR with V-, D- and J-region primers. TCRdb reworked the multiplex PCR reads into one entry per CDR3 protein, no DNA. The repertoire table contains some 7,700 distinct CDR3 sequences. The donors had carbamazepine-induced Stevens-Johnson syndrome or toxic epidermal necrolysis. Measured by frequency, this clonotype is medium-sized. Its antigen is currently unknown. Sequenced input: cells from a skin blister. The clonotype was recovered from a human donor with a severe cutaneous adverse drug reaction. This chain connects TRBV29-1 to TRBJ1-2. CDR3 in amino acids: CSARLQSNYGYTF.